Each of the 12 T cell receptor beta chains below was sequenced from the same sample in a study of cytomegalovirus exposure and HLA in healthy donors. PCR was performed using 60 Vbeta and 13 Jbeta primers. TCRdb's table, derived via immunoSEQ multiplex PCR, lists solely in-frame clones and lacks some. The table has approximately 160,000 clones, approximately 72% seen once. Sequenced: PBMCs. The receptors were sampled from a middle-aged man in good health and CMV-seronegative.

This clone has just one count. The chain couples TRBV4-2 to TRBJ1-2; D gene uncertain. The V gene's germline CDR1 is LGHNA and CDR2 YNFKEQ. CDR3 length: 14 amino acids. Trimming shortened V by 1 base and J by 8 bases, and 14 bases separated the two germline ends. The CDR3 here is CASSQVTSRWGYTF. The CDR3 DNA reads TGTGCCAGCAGCCAAGTGACAAGCCGCTGGGGCTACACCTTC.

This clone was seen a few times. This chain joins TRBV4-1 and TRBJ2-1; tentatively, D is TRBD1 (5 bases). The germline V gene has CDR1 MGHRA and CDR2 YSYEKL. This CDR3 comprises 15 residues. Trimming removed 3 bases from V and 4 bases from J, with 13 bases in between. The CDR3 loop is CASSQQGQGYNEQFF. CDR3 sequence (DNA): TGCGCCAGCAGCCAGCAGGGCCAGGGTTACAATGAGCAGTTCTTC.

This chain's CDR3 is CAISAGGTDTQYF. CDR3 in DNA: TGTGCCATCAGCGCGGGGGGCACAGATACGCAGTATTTT. The chain has TRBV10-3 and TRBJ2-3, with TRBD2 matching over 7 bases. The CDR3 length is 13 residues. With 6 bases clipped from V and 1 base from J, the junction kept 1 base outside the gene matches. The germline gives CDR1 ENHRY, CDR2 SYGVKD.

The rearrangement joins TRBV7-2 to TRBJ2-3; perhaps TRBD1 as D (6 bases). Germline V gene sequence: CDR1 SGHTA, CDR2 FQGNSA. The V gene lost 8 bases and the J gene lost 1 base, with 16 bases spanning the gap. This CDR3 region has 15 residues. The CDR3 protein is CASSHYQGRTDTQYF. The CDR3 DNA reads TGTGCCAGCTCCCATTACCAGGGGCGCACAGATACGCAGTATTTT.

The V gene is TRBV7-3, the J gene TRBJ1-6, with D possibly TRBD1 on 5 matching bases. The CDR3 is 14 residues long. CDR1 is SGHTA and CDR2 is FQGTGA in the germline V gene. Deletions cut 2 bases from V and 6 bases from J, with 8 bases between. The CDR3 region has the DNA TGTGCCAGCAGCTTAGACAGAAGTAATTCACCCCTCCACTTT. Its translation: CASSLDRSNSPLHF.

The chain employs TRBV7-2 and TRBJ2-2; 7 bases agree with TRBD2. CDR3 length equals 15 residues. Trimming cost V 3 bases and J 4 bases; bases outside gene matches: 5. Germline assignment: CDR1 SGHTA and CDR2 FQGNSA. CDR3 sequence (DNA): TGTGCCAGCAGCTTCGGTGGGGGGGTCACCGGGGAGCTGTTTTTT. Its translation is CASSFGGGVTGELFF.

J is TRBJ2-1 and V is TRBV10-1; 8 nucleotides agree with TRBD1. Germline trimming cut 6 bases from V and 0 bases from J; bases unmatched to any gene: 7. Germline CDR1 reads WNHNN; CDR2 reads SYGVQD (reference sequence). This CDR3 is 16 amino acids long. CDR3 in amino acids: CASSSPTGGSYNEQFF. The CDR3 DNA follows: TGCGCCAGCAGCTCCCCAACAGGGGGCTCCTACAATGAGCAGTTCTTC.

CDR3 sequence (DNA): TGTGCCAGCAGCTTTAGCCAAGAGACCCAGTACTTC. Residues: CASSFSQETQYF. The V gene is TRBV5-5, the J gene TRBJ2-5; D is uncertain. Germline CDR1 and CDR2: SGHKS and YYEKEE (reference sequence). The V gene lost 2 bases and the J gene lost 1 base, with 3 bases spanning the gap. The CDR3 totals 12 residues.

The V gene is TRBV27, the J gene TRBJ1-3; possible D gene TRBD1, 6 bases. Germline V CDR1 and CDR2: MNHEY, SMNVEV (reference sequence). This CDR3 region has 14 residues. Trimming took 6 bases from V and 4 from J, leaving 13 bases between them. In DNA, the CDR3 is TGTGCCAGCAGCCCAGCCGGACAGGGAAACACCATATATTTT. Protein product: CASSPAGQGNTIYF.

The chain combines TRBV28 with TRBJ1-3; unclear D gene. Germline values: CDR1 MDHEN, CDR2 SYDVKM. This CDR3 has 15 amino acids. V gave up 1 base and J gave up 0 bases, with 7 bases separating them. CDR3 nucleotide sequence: TGTGCCAGCAGTTTATCAGTCCCCTCTGGAAACACCATATATTTT. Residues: CASSLSVPSGNTIYF.

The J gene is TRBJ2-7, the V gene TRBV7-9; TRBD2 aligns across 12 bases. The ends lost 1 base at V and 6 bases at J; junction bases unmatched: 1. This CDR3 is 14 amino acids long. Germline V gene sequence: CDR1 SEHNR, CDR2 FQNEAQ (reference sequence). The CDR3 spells CASSLELAGGEQYF. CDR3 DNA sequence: TGTGCCAGCAGCTTAGAACTAGCGGGGGGCGAGCAGTACTTC. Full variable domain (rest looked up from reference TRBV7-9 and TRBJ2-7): DTGVSQNPRHKITKRGQNVTFRCDPISEHNRLYWYRQTLGQGPEFLTYFQNEAQLEKSRLLSDRFSAERPKGSFSTLEIQRTEQGDSAMYLCASSLELAGGEQYFGPGTRLTVT.

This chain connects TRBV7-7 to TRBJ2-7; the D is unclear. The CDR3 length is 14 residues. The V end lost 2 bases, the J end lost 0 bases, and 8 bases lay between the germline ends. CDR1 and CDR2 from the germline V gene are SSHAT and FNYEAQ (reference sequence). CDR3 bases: TGTGCCAGCAGCTTATCTTTTAGCTCCTACGAGCAGTACTTC. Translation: CASSLSFSSYEQYF.